Each of the 10 T cell receptor beta chains below was sequenced from the same sample in a study of control samples from healthy donors and cancer patients. TCRdb keeps only in-frame clones here, not all; method: immunoSEQ multiplex PCR. The table has 95,000 to 150,000 clones, around 87% seen once. Source material: blood. Every receptor here comes from a man aged 60 to 75 in good health.

The chain uses TRBV19 and TRBJ2-2, with a tentative D call TRBD1 (6 bases). V was clipped by 8 bases and J by 2 bases, with 15 bases between them. Looked up from germline, CDR1 is LNHDA and CDR2 is SQIVND (reference sequence). The length of the CDR3 is 15 residues. CDR3 loop: CASPSRQVNTGELFF. The CDR3 bases are TGTGCCAGTCCATCGCGACAGGTTAACACCGGGGAGCTGTTTTTT.

The chain has TRBV5-8 and TRBJ1-1, with D tentatively TRBD1 (5 bases). V was trimmed by 0 bases and J by 11 bases, leaving 11 bases between them. The CDR3 runs to 12 residues. Germline V gives CDR1 SGHTS, CDR2 YDEGEE. The CDR3 loop is CASSLVAGLAFF. CDR3 DNA: TGTGCCAGCAGCTTGGTGGCAGGGTTGGCTTTCTTT.

The J gene is TRBJ1-5, the V gene TRBV5-1; D uncertain. Germline lookup yields CDR1 SGHRS and CDR2 YFSETQ. The CDR3 is made up of 13 amino acids. V was cut by 0 bases and J by 6 bases, with 7 bases left in between. CDR3 in DNA: TGCGCCAGCAGCTTGGATATGGGTCAGCCCCAGCATTTT. This sequence encodes CASSLDMGQPQHF.

This clone was counted a few times. CDR3: CASSQGVAFTGELFF. In DNA form, the CDR3 reads TGTGCCAGCAGCCAAGGAGTAGCGTTCACCGGGGAGCTGTTTTTT. The chain joins TRBV3-1 (or the pseudogene TRBV3-2) to TRBJ2-2; a possible D gene is TRBD2 (5 bases). The germline V gene has CDR1 LGHDT and CDR2 YNNKEL (reference sequence). The CDR3 is made up of 15 amino acids. The germline V and J ends were trimmed by 1 base and 4 bases, with 10 bases remaining between them.

V usage is TRBV2 and J usage is TRBJ2-5, with TRBD2 matching 8 bases. CDR3 length equals 12 residues. Germline V gives CDR1 SNHLY, CDR2 FYNNEI. The ends lost 11 bases at V and 6 bases at J; junction bases unmatched: 8. DNA for the CDR3: TGTGCCTGTAAAGTAGCGGGAAAGACCCAGTACTTC. Amino acids: CACKVAGKTQYF.

V and J are TRBV13 and TRBJ2-3; 7 nucleotides line up with TRBD1. Germline-derived CDR1 and CDR2 are PRHDT and FYEKMQ (reference sequence). V dropped 1 base and J dropped 8; count of bases not matched to a gene: 15. This CDR3 is built from 17 residues. The CDR3 loop is CASSLVSRRQGDSTQYF. Here the CDR3 DNA reads TGTGCCAGCAGCTTAGTATCGAGGCGACAGGGCGATTCTACGCAGTATTTT.

Only a few counts were recorded for this clone. J is TRBJ2-5 and V is TRBV28; 15 positions agree with TRBD2. The ends lost 4 bases at V and 1 base at J; junction bases unmatched: 7. The CDR3 is made up of 18 amino acids. The germline gives CDR1 MDHEN, CDR2 SYDVKM. The CDR3 DNA reads TGTGCCAGCAGTTCCCTCCCGGGACTAGCGGGGGGCCAAGAGACCCAGTACTTC. As protein: CASSSLPGLAGGQETQYF.

The genes are TRBV18 and TRBJ1-3; unclear D gene. The CDR3 extends over 16 amino acids. V was trimmed by 3 bases and J by 0 bases, leaving 12 bases between them. Germline CDR1 is KGHSH and CDR2 is LQKENI. The CDR3 region is CASSPNSVDSGNTIYF. The CDR3 DNA sequence: TGTGCCAGCTCACCCAACAGCGTCGACTCTGGAAACACCATATATTTT. The full variable domain, its missing parts supplied by reference TRBV18 and TRBJ1-3, is NAGVMQNPRHLVRRRGQEARLRCSPMKGHSHVYWYRQLPEEGLKFMVYLQKENIIDESGMPKERFSAEFPKEGPSILRIQQVVRGDSAAYFCASSPNSVDSGNTIYFGEGSWLTVV.

There are a few counts of this clone. V usage is TRBV7-2 and J usage is TRBJ1-2; tentatively, D is TRBD1 (6 bases). Trimming stripped 3 bases from V and 4 bases from J, with 12 bases between. The germline CDR1 and CDR2 sequences are SGHTA and FQGNSA. The CDR3 is made up of 14 amino acids. The CDR3 DNA sequence: TGTGCCAGCAGCTTCGGCACAGGGAGCTATGGCTACACCTTC. This codes for CASSFGTGSYGYTF.

The chain uses TRBV18 and TRBJ2-2; D is perhaps TRBD1 (5 bases). The CDR3 has 16 residues. With 2 bases removed from V and 8 bases from J, the gap between germline ends came to 18 bases. CDR1 KGHSH and CDR2 LQKENI come from the germline V gene. CDR3 DNA: TGTGCCAGCTCACCATTGGCGAGGCAGGGCGGAGGGGAGCTGTTTTTT. It translates to CASSPLARQGGGELFF.